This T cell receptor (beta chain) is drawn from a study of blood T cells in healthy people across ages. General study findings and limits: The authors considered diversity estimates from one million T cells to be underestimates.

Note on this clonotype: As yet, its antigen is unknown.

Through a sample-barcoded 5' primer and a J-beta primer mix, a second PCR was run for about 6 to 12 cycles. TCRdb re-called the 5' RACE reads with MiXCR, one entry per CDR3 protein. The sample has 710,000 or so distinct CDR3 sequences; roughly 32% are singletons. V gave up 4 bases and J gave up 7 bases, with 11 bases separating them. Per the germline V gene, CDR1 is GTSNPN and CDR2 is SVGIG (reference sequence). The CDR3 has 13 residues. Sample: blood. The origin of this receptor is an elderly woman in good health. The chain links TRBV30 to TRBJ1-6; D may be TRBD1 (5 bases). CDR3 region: CAWTGFGNSPLHF. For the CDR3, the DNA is TGTGCCTGGACAGGGTTTGGGAATTCACCCCTCCACTTT.